This T cell receptor (beta chain) was sequenced during a study of OX40 agonist ivuxolimab in advanced cancers. The assay was immunoSEQ multiplex PCR, and TCRdb's table has in-frame clones only and misses some. This sample has more than 50,000 clones, with roughly 84% found just once. The CDR3 contains 14 residues. V was cut by 3 bases and J by 1 base, with 9 bases left in between. Germline V lookup: CDR1 SEHNR, CDR2 FQNEAQ (reference sequence). The input for sequencing was CD4+ or CD8+ T cells sorted from blood, taken in a trial of the OX40 agonist ivuxolimab. The TCR originated in an adult with an advanced solid tumor such as melanoma, head and neck, liver or kidney cancer. The V gene is TRBV7-9, the J gene TRBJ2-5, with D possibly being TRBD1 or TRBD2 (5 bases each). CDR3 protein: CASSLGRTQETQYF. The CDR3 DNA reads TGTGCCAGCAGCTTGGGACGGACCCAAGAGACCCAGTACTTC. The full variable domain, its missing parts supplied by reference TRBV7-9 and TRBJ2-5, is DTGVSQNPRHKITKRGQNVTFRCDPISEHNRLYWYRQTLGQGPEFLTYFQNEAQLEKSRLLSDRFSAERPKGSFSTLEIQRTEQGDSAMYLCASSLGRTQETQYFGPGTRLLVL.